Sequencing of this T cell receptor (beta chain) was carried out in a study of blood T cell repertoires in COVID-19. Profiling relied on immunoSEQ multiplex PCR, and the TCRdb table lists in-frame clones only, not all of them. The sample carries 250,000 to 350,000 clones, about 90% recorded once. The CDR3 extends over 14 amino acids. Germline V CDR1 and CDR2: SGHNT, YYREEE (reference sequence). Losses at the gene ends were 4 bases for V and 6 bases for J; bases not matched to a gene: 7. Material: peripheral blood. This chain joins TRBV5-4 and TRBJ1-2, with 9 bases that match TRBD1. The receptor's source is a woman aged 50 to 65 with COVID-19, enrolled during active disease. For the CDR3, the DNA is TGTGCCAGCAGCCTGGACAGGGGAGGTGATGGCTACACCTTC. It specifies CASSLDRGGDGYTF. Full variable domain (missing parts from reference TRBV5-4 and TRBJ1-2): ETGVTQSPTHLIKTRGQQVTLRCSSQSGHNTVSWYQQALGQGPQFIFQYYREEENGRGNFPPRFSGLQFPNYSSELNVNALELDDSALYLCASSLDRGGDGYTFGSGTRLTVV.